This TCR beta chain was observed in a study of cytomegalovirus exposure and HLA in healthy donors. Whole-study results and caveats: Some public TCRs appeared in many individuals, while most sequences were rare.

It was healthy bone marrow donors who served as donors. With respect to this clone: Its antigen is unidentified.

With 0 bases removed from V and 6 bases from J, the gap between germline ends came to 12 bases. Germline CDR1 SGHRS, CDR2 YFSETQ. CDR3 length: 14 residues. It was with 60 Vbeta and 13 Jbeta primers that the PCR ran. The assay was immunoSEQ multiplex PCR, and TCRdb's table has in-frame clones only and misses some. The specimen's table records about 160,000 clones. The chain couples TRBV5-1 to TRBJ1-1; the D gene is possibly TRBD1 (6 bases). The sequence came from a woman aged 55 to 70 in good health and CMV-seronegative. The specimen sequenced was PBMCs. This CDR3 is CASSLDRVIAEAFF. The DNA for the CDR3 is TGCGCCAGCAGCTTGGACAGGGTAATAGCTGAAGCTTTCTTT.